These 14 T cell receptor beta chains were sequenced from one sample in a study of blood T cell repertoires in COVID-19. Sequencing was performed with immunoSEQ multiplex PCR; in TCRdb, only in-frame clones are kept and a portion is missing. The sample lists about 210,000 clones, almost 85% occurring once. Sample: peripheral blood. The receptors derive from a woman in her fifties or sixties with active or convalescent COVID-19.

This chain uses TRBV5-1 with TRBJ1-5; D ambiguous. Trimming pared 4 bases from V and 0 bases from J, leaving 11 bases between. The germline CDR1 and CDR2 sequences are SGHRS and YFSETQ. The CDR3 runs 15 residues. CDR3 amino acids: CASSPDGISNQPQHF. DNA for the CDR3: TGCGCCAGCAGCCCGGACGGGATTAGCAATCAGCCCCAGCATTTT.

The V gene is TRBV20-1, the J gene TRBJ1-6; D gene ambiguous. The CDR3 has 14 amino acids. Germline values: CDR1 DFQATT, CDR2 SNEGSKA (reference sequence). V dropped 3 bases and J dropped 10 bases, with 16 bases sitting between them. The CDR3 region has the DNA TGCAGTGCTAGTGATCTTAGACAAGAGTCACCCCTCCACTTT. Protein sequence: CSASDLRQESPLHF.

This clone was seen just once. The V and J genes are TRBV6-1 and TRBJ2-7, with TRBD1 matching over 7 bases. Germline V gives CDR1 MNHNS, CDR2 SASEGT. This CDR3 region has 16 residues. The ends lost 2 bases at V and 4 bases at J; junction bases unmatched: 11. The CDR3, as DNA: TGTGCCAGCAGTGAATCTATTATGGGACAGTTATACGAGCAGTACTTC. Amino acids: CASSESIMGQLYEQYF.

The rearrangement links TRBV29-1 to TRBJ2-3, with D possibly matching TRBD2 (6 bases). Trimming shortened V by 6 bases and J by 2 bases, and 15 bases separated the two germline ends. Germline CDR1 reads SQVTM; CDR2 reads ANQGSEA. This CDR3 is 14 amino acids long. CDR3 residues: CSVGGREATDTQYF. CDR3 in DNA: TGCAGCGTGGGGGGACGGGAAGCCACAGATACGCAGTATTTT.

The chain has TRBV6-5 and TRBJ2-5; 12 bases match TRBD2. J gave up 3 bases and V 4 bases, and 3 bases lay outside the gene matches. The CDR3 length is 15 residues. The germline V gene has CDR1 MNHEY and CDR2 SVGAGI. DNA of the CDR3: TGTGCCAGCAGTTCGACTAGCGGGGGAAAAGAGACCCAGTACTTC. It codes for CASSSTSGGKETQYF.

The chain is built from TRBV7-2 and TRBJ2-1; D is perhaps TRBD2 (5 bases). Germline values: CDR1 SGHTA, CDR2 FQGNSA. Trimming pared 5 bases from V and 0 bases from J, leaving 14 bases between. This CDR3 has 16 residues. CDR3 sequence reads: CASSVSLGSSYNEQFF. Here the CDR3 DNA reads TGTGCCAGCAGCGTGTCCCTTGGGAGCTCCTACAATGAGCAGTTCTTC.

The V gene is TRBV29-1, the J gene TRBJ2-1; 10 bases line up with TRBD2. V lost 6 bases, J lost 3 bases, and 8 bases stayed unmatched. The germline V gene has CDR1 SQVTM and CDR2 ANQGSEA. The length of the CDR3 is 15 residues. The CDR3 DNA sequence: TGCAGCGTCCTAGAACTAGCGGGGTACTACAATGAGCAGTTCTTC. Translating it yields CSVLELAGYYNEQFF.

The chain uses TRBV18 and TRBJ1-1, with D maybe TRBD1 (6 bases). The V end was cut by 2 bases, the J end by 4 bases, with 17 bases between. Germline CDR1 KGHSH, CDR2 LQKENI. The CDR3 is 16 residues long. CDR3 sequence reads: CASSPGRQGRSTEAFF. The CDR3, as DNA: TGTGCCAGCTCACCAGGAAGGCAGGGGCGAAGCACTGAAGCTTTCTTT. The variable domain in full, completed from reference TRBV18 and TRBJ1-1, reads NAGVMQNPRHLVRRRGQEARLRCSPMKGHSHVYWYRQLPEEGLKFMVYLQKENIIDESGMPKERFSAEFPKEGPSILRIQQVVRGDSAAYFCASSPGRQGRSTEAFFGQGTRLTVV.

The CDR3 DNA reads as TGTGCCAGCAGCCAAGCTGACATTCTCCAAGAGACCCAGTACTTC. Its translation is CASSQADILQETQYF. The gene calls are TRBV3-1 (or the pseudogene TRBV3-2) and TRBJ2-5; unclear D gene. Germline values: CDR1 LGHDT, CDR2 YNNKEL (reference sequence). Trimming removed 1 base from V and 1 base from J, with 10 bases in between. The CDR3 sequence is 15 residues long.

The chain combines TRBV14 with TRBJ1-1; D is undetermined. Trimming removed 5 bases at V and 0 bases at J, with 13 bases between. Germline values: CDR1 SGHDN, CDR2 FVKESK. This CDR3 contains 15 residues. CDR3 amino acids: CASSSRLQLNTEAFF. As DNA, the CDR3 is TGTGCCAGCAGCTCGAGGCTCCAACTGAACACTGAAGCTTTCTTT.

This clone came up once. The chain has TRBV19 and TRBJ2-1; 7 bases are a match to TRBD2. The germline gives CDR1 LNHDA, CDR2 SQIVND (reference sequence). The CDR3 is made up of 15 amino acids. With 3 bases clipped from V and 3 bases from J, the junction kept 5 bases outside the gene matches. Written as DNA, the CDR3 is TGTGCCAGTAGTATGGGGCTAGCGGACTACAATGAGCAGTTCTTC. Amino acids: CASSMGLADYNEQFF.

The chain recombines TRBV7-9 with TRBJ1-1; D call uncertain. The V and J ends lost 3 bases and 1 base respectively, with 21 bases between them. The CDR3 has 18 amino acids. Germline CDR1 is SEHNR and CDR2 is FQNEAQ (reference sequence). This chain's CDR3 is CASSFGLFLTPGNTEAFF. The CDR3 nucleotides are TGTGCCAGCAGCTTCGGTTTGTTTCTCACTCCCGGGAACACTGAAGCTTTCTTT.

This clone was seen once. The V call is TRBV7-9, the J call TRBJ2-1; D is undetermined. The germline gives CDR1 SEHNR, CDR2 FQNEAQ (reference sequence). V lost 4 bases and J 6 bases, leaving 10 bases between the germline ends. The CDR3 consists of 13 residues. The CDR3 sequence: CASSSSVANEQFF. For the CDR3, the DNA is TGTGCCAGCAGCTCCTCGGTTGCCAATGAGCAGTTCTTC.

V is TRBV5-1 and J is TRBJ1-6; 11 bases map to TRBD1. Germline trimming cut 5 bases from V and 8 bases from J; bases unmatched to any gene: 12. CDR3 size: 17 residues. Germline V gene data show CDR1 as SGHRS and CDR2 as YFSETQ. For the CDR3, the DNA is TGCGCCAGCAGTTGGGGGCTCGGACAGGGGGCTTATTCACCCCTCCACTTT. This gives the protein CASSWGLGQGAYSPLHF.